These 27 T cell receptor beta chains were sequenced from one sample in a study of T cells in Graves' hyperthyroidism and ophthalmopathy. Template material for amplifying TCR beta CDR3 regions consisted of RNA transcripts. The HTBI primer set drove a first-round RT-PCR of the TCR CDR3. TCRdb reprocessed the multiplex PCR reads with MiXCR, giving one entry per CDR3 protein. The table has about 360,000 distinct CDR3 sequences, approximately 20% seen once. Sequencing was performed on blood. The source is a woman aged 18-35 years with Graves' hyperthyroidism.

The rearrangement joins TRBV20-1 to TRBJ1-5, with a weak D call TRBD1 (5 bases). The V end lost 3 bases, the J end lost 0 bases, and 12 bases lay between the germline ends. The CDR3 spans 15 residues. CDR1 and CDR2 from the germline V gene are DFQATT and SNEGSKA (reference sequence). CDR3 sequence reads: CSASSGGDSNQPQHF. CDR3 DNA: TGCAGTGCTAGTTCCGGGGGAGATAGCAATCAGCCCCAGCATTTT.

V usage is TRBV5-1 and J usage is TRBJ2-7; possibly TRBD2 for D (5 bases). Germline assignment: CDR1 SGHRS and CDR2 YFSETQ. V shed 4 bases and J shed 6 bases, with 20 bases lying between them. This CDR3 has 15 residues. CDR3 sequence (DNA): TGCGCCAGCAGCCCCTTGACGGACTCTCAGGTCGAGCAGTACTTC. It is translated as CASSPLTDSQVEQYF.

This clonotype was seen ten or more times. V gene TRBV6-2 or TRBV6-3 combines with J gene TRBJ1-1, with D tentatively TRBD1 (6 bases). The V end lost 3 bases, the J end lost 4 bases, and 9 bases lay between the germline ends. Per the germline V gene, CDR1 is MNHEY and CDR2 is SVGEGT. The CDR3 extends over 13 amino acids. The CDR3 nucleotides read TGTGCCAGCAGTTATCGGACAGTCACTGAAGCTTTCTTT. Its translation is CASSYRTVTEAFF.

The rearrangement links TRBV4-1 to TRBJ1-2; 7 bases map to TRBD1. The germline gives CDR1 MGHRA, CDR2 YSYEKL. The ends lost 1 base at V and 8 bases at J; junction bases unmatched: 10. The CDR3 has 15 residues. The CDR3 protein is CASSQVARGIRGYTF. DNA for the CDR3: TGCGCCAGCAGCCAAGTAGCCAGGGGGATTAGGGGCTACACCTTC.

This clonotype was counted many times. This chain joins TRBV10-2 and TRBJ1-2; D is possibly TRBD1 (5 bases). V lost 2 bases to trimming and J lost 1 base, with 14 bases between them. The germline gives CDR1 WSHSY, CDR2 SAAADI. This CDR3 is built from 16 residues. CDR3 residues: CASSEVVRGSNYGYTF. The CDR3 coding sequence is TGCGCCAGCAGTGAGGTAGTCCGGGGGAGTAACTATGGCTACACCTTC.

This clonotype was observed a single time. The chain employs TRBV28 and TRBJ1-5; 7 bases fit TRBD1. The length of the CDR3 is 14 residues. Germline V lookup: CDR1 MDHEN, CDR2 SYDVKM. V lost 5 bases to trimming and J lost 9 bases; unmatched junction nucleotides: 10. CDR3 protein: CASSTDRLRGPQHF. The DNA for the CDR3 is TGTGCCAGCAGTACGGACAGGCTCAGGGGGCCCCAGCATTTT.

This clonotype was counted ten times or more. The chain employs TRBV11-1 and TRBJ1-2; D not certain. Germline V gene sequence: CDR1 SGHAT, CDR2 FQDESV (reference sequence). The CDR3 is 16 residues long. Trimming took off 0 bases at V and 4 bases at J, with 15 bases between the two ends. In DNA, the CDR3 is TGTGCCAGCAGCTTAGCTTCGGCAGACCTTTTCTATGGCTACACCTTC. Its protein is CASSLASADLFYGYTF.

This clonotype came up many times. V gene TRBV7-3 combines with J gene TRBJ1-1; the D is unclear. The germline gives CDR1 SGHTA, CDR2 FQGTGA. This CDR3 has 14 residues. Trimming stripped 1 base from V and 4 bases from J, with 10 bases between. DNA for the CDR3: TGTGCCAGCAGCTTAAGTTCCGCTGGCACTGAAGCTTTCTTT. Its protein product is CASSLSSAGTEAFF.

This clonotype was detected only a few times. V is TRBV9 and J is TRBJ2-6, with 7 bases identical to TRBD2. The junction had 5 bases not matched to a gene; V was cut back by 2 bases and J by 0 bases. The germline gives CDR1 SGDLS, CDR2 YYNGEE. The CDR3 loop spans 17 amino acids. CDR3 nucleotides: TGTGCCAGCAGCGTCCGTCGGGGGGACTCTGGGGCCAACGTCCTGACTTTC. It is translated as CASSVRRGDSGANVLTF.

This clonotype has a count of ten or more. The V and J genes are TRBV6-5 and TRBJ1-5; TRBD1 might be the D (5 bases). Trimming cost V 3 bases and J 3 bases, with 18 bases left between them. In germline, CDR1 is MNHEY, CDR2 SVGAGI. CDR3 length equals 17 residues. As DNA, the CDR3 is TGTGCCAGCAGTTATCAGACAAAATGGGACCACAATCAGCCCCAGCATTTT. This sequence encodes CASSYQTKWDHNQPQHF.

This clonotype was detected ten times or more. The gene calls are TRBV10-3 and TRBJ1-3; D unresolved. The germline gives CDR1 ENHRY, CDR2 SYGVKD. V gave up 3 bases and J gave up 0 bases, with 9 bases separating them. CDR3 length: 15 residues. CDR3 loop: CAISDKLSSGNTIYF. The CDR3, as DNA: TGTGCCATCAGTGATAAACTGAGCTCTGGAAACACCATATATTTT.

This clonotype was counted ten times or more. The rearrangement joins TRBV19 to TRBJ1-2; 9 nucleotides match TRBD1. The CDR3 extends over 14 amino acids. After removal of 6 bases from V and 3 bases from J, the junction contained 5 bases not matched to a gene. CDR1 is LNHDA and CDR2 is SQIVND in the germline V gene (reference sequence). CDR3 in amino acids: CASRGTGLDYGYTF. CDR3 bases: TGTGCCAGTAGGGGGACAGGGTTAGACTATGGCTACACCTTC.

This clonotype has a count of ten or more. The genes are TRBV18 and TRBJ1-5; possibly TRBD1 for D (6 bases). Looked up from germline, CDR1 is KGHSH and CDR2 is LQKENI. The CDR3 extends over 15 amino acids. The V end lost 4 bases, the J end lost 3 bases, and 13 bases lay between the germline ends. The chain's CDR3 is CASSLNRDYNQPQHF. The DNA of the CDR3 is TGTGCCAGCTCACTAAACAGGGATTACAATCAGCCCCAGCATTTT.

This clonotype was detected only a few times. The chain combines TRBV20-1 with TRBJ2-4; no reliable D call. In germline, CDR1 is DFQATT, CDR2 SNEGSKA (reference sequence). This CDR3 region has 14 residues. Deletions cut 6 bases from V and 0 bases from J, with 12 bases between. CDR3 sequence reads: CSAPSSLAKNIQYF. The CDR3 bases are TGCAGTGCACCGAGCTCCCTAGCCAAAAACATTCAGTACTTC.

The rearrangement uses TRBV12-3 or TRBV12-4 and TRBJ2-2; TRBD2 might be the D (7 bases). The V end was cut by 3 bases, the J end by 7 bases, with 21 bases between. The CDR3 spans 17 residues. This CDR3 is CASSFPRGAHPNGELFF. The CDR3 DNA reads TGTGCCAGCAGTTTCCCACGGGGGGCCCATCCTAACGGGGAGCTGTTTTTT.

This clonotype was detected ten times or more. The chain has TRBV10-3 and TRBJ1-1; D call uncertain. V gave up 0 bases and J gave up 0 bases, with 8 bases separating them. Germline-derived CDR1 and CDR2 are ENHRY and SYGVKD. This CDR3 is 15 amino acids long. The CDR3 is CAISESVVLNTEAFF. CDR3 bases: TGTGCCATCAGTGAGTCTGTTGTCCTGAACACTGAAGCTTTCTTT.

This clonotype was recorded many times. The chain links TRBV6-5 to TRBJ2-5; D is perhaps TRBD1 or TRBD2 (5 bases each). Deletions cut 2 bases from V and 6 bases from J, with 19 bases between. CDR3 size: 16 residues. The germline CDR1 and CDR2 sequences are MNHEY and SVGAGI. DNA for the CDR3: TGTGCCAGCAGTTACCCGGCAGGGACCCTTCAAAAGACCCAGTACTTC. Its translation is CASSYPAGTLQKTQYF.

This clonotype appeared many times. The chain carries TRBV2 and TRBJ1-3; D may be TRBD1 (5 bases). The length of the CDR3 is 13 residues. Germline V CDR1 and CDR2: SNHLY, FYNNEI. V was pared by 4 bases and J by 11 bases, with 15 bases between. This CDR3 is CASSAGQPNAIYF. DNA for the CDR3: TGTGCCAGCAGTGCGGGGCAGCCGAACGCCATATATTTT.

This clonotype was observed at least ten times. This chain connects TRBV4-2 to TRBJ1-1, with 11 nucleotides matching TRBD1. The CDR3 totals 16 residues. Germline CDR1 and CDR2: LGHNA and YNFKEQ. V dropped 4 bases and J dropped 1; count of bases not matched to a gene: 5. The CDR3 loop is CASSPGQGATNTEAFF. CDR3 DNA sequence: TGTGCCAGCAGCCCCGGACAGGGGGCTACGAACACTGAAGCTTTCTTT.

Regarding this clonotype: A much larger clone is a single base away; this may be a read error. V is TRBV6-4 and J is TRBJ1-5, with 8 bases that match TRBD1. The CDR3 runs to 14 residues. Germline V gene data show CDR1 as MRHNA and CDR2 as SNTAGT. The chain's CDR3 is CATTQGDANQPQRF. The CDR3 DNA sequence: TGTGCCACCACACAGGGGGATGCCAATCAGCCCCAGCGTTTT.

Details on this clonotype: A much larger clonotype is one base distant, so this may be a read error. CDR3 region: CASSARHASYEQYF. The CDR3, as DNA: TGTGCCAGCAGCGCCCGACATGCATCCTACGAGCAGTACTTC. The chain links TRBV9 to TRBJ2-7; D is unresolved. This CDR3 spans 14 amino acids. V gave up 3 bases and J gave up 1 base, with 11 bases separating them. Germline V lookup: CDR1 SGDLS, CDR2 YYNGEE.

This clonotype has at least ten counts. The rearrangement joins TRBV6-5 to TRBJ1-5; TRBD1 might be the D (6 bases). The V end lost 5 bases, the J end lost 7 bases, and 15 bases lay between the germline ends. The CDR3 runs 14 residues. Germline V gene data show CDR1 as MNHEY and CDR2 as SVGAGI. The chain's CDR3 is CASSTTGGQQPQHF. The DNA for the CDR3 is TGTGCCAGCAGTACCACGGGGGGCCAGCAGCCCCAGCATTTT.

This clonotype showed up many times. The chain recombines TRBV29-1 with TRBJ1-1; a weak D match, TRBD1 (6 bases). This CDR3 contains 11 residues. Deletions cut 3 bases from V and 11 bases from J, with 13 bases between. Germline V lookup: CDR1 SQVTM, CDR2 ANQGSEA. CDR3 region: CSVEWGLAAFF. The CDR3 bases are TGCAGCGTTGAGTGGGGGCTCGCTGCTTTCTTT.

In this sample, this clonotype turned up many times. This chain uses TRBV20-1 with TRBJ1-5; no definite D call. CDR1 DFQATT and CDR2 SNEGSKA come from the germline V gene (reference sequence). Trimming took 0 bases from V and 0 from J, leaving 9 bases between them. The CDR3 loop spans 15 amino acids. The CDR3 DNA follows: TGCAGTGCTAGAGAGATTACAGATAGCAATCAGCCCCAGCATTTT. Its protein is CSAREITDSNQPQHF.

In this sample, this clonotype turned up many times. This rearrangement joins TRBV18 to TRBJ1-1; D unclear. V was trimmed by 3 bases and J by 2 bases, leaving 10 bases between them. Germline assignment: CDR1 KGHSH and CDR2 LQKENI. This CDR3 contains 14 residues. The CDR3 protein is CASSPRPYNTEAFF. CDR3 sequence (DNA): TGTGCCAGCTCACCTCGGCCGTATAACACTGAAGCTTTCTTT. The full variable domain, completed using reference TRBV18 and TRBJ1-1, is NAGVMQNPRHLVRRRGQEARLRCSPMKGHSHVYWYRQLPEEGLKFMVYLQKENIIDESGMPKERFSAEFPKEGPSILRIQQVVRGDSAAYFCASSPRPYNTEAFFGQGTRLTVV.

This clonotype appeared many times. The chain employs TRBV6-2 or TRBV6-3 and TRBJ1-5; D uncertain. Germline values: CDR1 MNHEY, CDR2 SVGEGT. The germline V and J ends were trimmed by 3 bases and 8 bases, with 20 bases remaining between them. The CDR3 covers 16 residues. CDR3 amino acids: CASSYGDASGWKPQHF. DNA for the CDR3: TGTGCCAGCAGTTATGGTGATGCGAGCGGGTGGAAGCCCCAGCATTTT.

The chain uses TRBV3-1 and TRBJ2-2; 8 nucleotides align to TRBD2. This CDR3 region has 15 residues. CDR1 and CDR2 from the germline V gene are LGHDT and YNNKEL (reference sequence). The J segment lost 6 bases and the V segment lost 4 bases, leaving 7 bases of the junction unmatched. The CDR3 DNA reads TGTGCCAGCAGCCGCCGGCTAGCGGGCTCCGGGGAGCTGTTTTTT. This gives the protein CASSRRLAGSGELFF.